This TCR beta chain was observed in a study of T cell changes during pregnancy in multiple sclerosis (dated by TCRdb to between 2018 and 2021). For context, the study as a whole: In women with multiple sclerosis, the researchers looked at how the T cell repertoire shifted as pregnancy progressed.

A word on this clone: Its antigen is still unknown. Base-call qualities are not available, and no considerably larger clone is one nucleotide away.

Library preparation was by the immunoSEQ multiplex PCR assay. Sourced from immuneACCESS, this table was stored by TCRdb with only in-frame sequences that have V and J called. A share of the clones is absent; for the studies checked, an unresolved V gene accounts for under half, and the remainder has no known explanation. Present in this sample are about 120,000 clones, about 93% of which were seen just once. The ten largest clones take up approximately 5.8% of the sample. V gives up 1 base and J gives up 4 bases, and the segment between their germline ends measures 7 bases. The CDR3 runs 13 residues from the cysteine to the phenylalanine. The sequence is cut down to CDR3 DNA, 39 bases in frame from base 1. The germline V gene sets CDR1 to SGHTA and CDR2 to FQGNSA.

The clonotype comes from a female donor with multiple sclerosis, enrolled in a pregnancy study. The V and J segments used are TRBV7-2 and TRBJ1-2; the D gene lacks a confident call. Source: peripheral blood, taken before pregnancy. The CDR3 amino acid sequence is: CASSLGWSYGYTF. The DNA sequence is as follows: TGTGCCAGCAGCTTAGGCTGGAGCTATGGCTACACCTTC.